A single sample is the source of the 4 T cell receptor beta chains below, sequenced in a study of blood T cell repertoires in COVID-19. Only in-frame clones appear in the TCRdb table, and some are missing; sequencing was by immunoSEQ multiplex PCR. The sample shows fewer than 130,000 clones, 85% to 90% of them seen only once. The material sequenced was peripheral blood. Source of these receptors: a woman aged 80 or older with acute or convalescent COVID-19.

The rearrangement joins TRBV27 to TRBJ1-5, with D maybe TRBD1 (6 bases). The CDR3 covers 12 residues. The V gene's germline CDR1 is MNHEY and CDR2 SMNVEV (reference sequence). V was trimmed by 6 bases and J by 9 bases, leaving 12 bases between them. CDR3 sequence reads: CASRGGLGPQHF. The CDR3 nucleotides are TGTGCCAGCAGAGGGGGATTGGGGCCCCAGCATTTT.

This clone was detected once. The rearrangement uses TRBV6-5 and TRBJ1-6, with TRBD1 matching 10 bases. There are 14 residues in the CDR3. Germline-derived CDR1 and CDR2 are MNHEY and SVGAGI. V shed 6 bases, J shed 6 bases, and the junction held 2 bases outside the gene matches. The CDR3 protein is CASSRQGANSPLHF. For the CDR3, the DNA is TGTGCCAGCAGCAGACAGGGGGCTAATTCACCCCTCCACTTT.

The chain links TRBV21-1 to TRBJ1-2; whether TRBD1, the table's D call, matches the DNA was not checked. TRBV21-1 is designated a pseudogene. The CDR3 consists of 16 residues. The CDR3 coding sequence is TGTGCCAGCAGCAACGCGCAGGGGGCGGCTAACTATGGCTACACCTTC. It yields the protein CASSNAQGAANYGYTF.

The J gene is TRBJ2-3, the V gene TRBV3-1 (or the pseudogene TRBV3-2); 10 bases line up with TRBD2. Germline trimming cut 4 bases from V and 3 bases from J; bases unmatched to any gene: 7. The CDR3 sequence is 16 residues long. Germline V CDR1 and CDR2: LGHDT, YNNKEL (reference sequence). In DNA, the CDR3 is TGTGCCAGCAGCCTTCCTAGCGGGGGTTGGACAGATACGCAGTATTTT. It codes for CASSLPSGGWTDTQYF.